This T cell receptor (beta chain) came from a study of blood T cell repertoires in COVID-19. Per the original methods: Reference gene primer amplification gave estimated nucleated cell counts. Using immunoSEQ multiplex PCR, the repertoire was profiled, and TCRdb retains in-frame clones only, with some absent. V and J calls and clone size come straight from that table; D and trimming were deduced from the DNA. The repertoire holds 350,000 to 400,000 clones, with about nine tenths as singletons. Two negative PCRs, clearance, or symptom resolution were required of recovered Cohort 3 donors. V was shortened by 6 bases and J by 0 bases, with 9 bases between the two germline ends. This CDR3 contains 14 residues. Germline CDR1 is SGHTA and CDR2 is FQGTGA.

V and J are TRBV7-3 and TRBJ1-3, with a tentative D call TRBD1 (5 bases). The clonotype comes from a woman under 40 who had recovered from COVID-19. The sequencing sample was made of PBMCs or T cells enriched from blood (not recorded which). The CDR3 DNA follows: TGTGCCAGCAGTTCAGGGATCTCTGGAAACACCATATATTTT. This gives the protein CASSSGISGNTIYF.